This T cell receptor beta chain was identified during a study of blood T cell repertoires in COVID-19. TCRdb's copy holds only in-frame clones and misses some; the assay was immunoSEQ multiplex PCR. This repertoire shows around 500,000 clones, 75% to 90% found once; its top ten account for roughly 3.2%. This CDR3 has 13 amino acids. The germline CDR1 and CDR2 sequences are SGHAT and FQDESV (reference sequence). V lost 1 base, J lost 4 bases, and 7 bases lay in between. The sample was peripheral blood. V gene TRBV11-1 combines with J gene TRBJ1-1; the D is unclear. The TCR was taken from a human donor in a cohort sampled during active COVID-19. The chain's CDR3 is CASSLVRSTEAFF. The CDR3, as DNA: TGTGCCAGCAGCTTAGTACGGTCCACTGAAGCTTTCTTT.